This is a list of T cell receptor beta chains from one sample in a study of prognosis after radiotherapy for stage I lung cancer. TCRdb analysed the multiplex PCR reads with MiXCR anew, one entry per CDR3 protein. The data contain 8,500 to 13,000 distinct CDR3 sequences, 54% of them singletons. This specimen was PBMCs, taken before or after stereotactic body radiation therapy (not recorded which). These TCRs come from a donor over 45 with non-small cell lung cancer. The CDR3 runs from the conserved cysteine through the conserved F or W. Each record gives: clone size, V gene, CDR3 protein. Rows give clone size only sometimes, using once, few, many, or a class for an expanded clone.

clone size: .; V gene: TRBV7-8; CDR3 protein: CASSSNERGQSGLFF
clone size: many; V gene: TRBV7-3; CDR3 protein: CASSMGQMNTEAFF
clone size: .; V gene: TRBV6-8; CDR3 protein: CASSRGSSGANVLTF
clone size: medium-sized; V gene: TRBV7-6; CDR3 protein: CASGQRGTNEQFF
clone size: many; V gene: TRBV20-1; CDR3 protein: CSATINARDNEQFF
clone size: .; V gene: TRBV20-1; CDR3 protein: CSGSPQVNTCSYEQYF
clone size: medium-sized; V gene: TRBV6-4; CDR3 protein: CASSDRGQASTQYF
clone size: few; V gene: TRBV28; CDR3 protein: CASSWGLGASGANVLTF
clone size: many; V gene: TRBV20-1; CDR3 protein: CSARHATGMVGGTQYF
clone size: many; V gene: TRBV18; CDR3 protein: CASSPGQGRASGNTIYF
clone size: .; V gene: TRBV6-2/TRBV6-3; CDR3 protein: CASRPSGVGYNEQFF
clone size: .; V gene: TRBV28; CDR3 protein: CASSADNYGIRYEQYF
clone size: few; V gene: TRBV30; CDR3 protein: CAWRRGTGELFF
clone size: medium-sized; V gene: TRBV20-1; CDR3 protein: CSAIGGSNQPQHF
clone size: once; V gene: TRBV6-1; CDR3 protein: CASIDPGGHEQFF
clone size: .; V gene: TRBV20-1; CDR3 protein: CSASRLIGQPQHF
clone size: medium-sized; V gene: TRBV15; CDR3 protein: CATSIDFSTDTQYF
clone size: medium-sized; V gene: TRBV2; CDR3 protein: CASSVPGQMNTEAFF
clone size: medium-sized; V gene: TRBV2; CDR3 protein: CASSERSGGHQPQHF
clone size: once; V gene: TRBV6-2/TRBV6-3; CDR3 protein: CASIYQGSDQPQHF
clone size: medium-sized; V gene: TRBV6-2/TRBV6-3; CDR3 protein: CASTPGDAGSYGYTF
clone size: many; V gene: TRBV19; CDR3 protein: CATRRTVDTGELFF
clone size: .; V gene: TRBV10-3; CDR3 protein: CAISELMDTQYF
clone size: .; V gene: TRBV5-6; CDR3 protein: CASIPGPGDTGELFF
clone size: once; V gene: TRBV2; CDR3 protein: CASSEAVLAGTPNEQFF
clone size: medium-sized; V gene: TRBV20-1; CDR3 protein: CSGVETGIYINQPQHF
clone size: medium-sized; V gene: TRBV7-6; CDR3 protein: CASSSPIGVSSYNEQFF
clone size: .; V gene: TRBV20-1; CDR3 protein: CSAKGPPEKLFF
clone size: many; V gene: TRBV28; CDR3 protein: CASSLWTFRYGQGTQYF
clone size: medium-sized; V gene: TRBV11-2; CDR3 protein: CASSLRTGRKTGELFF